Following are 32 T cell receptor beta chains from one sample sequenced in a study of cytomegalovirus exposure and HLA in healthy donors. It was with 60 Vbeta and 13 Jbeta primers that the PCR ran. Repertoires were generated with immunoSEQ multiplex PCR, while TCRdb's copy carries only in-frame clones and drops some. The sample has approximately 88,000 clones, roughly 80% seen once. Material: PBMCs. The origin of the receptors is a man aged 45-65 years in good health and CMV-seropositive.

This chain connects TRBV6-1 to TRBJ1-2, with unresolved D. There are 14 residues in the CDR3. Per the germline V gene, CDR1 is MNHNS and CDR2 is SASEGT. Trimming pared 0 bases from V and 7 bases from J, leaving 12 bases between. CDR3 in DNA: TGTGCCAGCAGTGAAGCCGCGGGATTGGGTGGCTACACCTTC. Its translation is CASSEAAGLGGYTF.

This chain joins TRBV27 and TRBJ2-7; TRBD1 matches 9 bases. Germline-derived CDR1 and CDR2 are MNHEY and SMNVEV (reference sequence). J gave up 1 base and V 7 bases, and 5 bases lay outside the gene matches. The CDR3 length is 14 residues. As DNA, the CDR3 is TGTGCCAGCAATACCGGACAGGGGTCCTACGAGCAGTACTTC. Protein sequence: CASNTGQGSYEQYF.

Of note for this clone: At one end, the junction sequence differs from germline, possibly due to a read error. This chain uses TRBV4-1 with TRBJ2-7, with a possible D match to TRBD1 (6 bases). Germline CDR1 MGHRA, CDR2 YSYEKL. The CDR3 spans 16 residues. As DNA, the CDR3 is TGCGCCAGCAGCCAAGATCAACGGTATAGTACGTCAGGGGCGTTTTTC. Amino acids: CASSQDQRYSTSGAFF.

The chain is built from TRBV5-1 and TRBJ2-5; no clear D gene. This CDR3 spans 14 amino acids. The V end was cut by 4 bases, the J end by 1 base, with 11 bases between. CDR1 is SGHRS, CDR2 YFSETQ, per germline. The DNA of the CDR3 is TGCGCCAGCAGCCAAGGAAGCGCCCAAGAGACCCAGTACTTC. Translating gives CASSQGSAQETQYF. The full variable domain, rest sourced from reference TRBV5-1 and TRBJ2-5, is KAGVTQTPRYLIKTRGQQVTLSCSPISGHRSVSWYQQTPGQGLQFLFEYFSETQRNKGNFPGRFSGRQFSNSRSEMNVSTLELGDSALYLCASSQGSAQETQYFGPGTRLLVL.

The CDR3 protein is CASSPGPPDRGTGNTIYF. CDR3 coding DNA: TGTGCCAGCAGTCCAGGTCCACCAGACAGGGGGACTGGAAACACCATATATTTT. This chain connects TRBV25-1 to TRBJ1-3; 9 bases match TRBD1. Trimming removed 5 bases from V and 2 bases from J; junction bases left unmatched: 13. This CDR3 has 18 amino acids. CDR1 and CDR2 (germline): MGHDK, SYGVNS.

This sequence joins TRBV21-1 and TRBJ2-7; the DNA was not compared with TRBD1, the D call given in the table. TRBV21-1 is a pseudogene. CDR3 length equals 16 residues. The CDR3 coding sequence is TGTGCCAGCAGCAAAGTGGACACCCTGAGCTCCTACGAGCAGTACTTC. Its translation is CASSKVDTLSSYEQYF.

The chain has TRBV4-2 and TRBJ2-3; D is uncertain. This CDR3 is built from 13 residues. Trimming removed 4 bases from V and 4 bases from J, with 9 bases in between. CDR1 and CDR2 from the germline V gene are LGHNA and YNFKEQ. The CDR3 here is CASSPIPADTQYF. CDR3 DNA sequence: TGTGCCAGCAGCCCTATCCCCGCAGATACGCAGTATTTT.

This chain's CDR3 is CASSLVQGRTDTQYF. For the CDR3, the DNA is TGTGCCAGCAGCTTAGTACAGGGCCGCACAGATACGCAGTATTTT. This sequence joins TRBV7-2 and TRBJ2-3; TRBD1 might be the D (6 bases). The CDR3 extends over 15 amino acids. Germline assignment: CDR1 SGHTA and CDR2 FQGNSA. The V end lost 1 base, the J end lost 1 base, and 9 bases lay between the germline ends.

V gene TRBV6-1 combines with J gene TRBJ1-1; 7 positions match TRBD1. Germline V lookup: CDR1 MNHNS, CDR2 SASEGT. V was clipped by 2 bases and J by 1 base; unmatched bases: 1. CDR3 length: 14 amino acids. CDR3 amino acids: CASSERTGNTEAFF. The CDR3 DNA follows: TGTGCCAGCAGTGAAAGGACAGGGAACACTGAAGCTTTCTTT.

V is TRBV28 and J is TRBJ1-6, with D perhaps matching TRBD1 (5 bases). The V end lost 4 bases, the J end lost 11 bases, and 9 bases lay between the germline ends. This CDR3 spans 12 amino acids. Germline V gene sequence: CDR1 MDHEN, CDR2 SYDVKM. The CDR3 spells CASSSLRAPLHF. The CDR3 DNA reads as TGTGCCAGCAGTTCGCTCAGGGCACCCCTCCACTTT.

The CDR3 nucleotides read TGCGCCAGCAGCCAAGAACCAGGTCAGCCCCAGCATTTT. It codes for CASSQEPGQPQHF. This rearrangement joins TRBV4-3 to TRBJ1-5; no clear D. The V gene's germline CDR1 is LGHNA and CDR2 YSLEER. Trimming took 0 bases from V and 6 from J, leaving 6 bases between them. CDR3 length: 13 amino acids.

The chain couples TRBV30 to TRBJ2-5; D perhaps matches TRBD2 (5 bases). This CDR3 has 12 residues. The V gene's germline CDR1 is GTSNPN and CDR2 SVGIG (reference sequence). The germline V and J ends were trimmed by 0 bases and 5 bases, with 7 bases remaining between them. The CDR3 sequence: CAWSVLGETQYF. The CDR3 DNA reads TGTGCCTGGAGTGTACTAGGTGAGACCCAGTACTTC.

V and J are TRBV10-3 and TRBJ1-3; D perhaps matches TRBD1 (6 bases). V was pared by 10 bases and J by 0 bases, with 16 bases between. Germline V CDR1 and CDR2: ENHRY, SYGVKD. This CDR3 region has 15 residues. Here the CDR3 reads CATGEGDYSGNTIYF. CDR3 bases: TGTGCCACAGGGGAGGGGGATTACTCTGGAAACACCATATATTTT.

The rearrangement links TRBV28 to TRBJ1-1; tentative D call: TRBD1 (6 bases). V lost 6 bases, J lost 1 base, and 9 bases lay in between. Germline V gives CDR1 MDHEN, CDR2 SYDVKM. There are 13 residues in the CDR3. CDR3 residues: CASSIGGNTEAFF. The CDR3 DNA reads TGTGCCAGCAGCATAGGGGGGAACACTGAAGCTTTCTTT.

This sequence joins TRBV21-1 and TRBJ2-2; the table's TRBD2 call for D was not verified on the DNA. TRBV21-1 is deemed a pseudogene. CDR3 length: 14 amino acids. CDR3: CASSSAGGWGELFF. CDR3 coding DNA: TGTGCCAGCAGCTCTGCTGGAGGGTGGGGGGAGCTGTTTTTT.

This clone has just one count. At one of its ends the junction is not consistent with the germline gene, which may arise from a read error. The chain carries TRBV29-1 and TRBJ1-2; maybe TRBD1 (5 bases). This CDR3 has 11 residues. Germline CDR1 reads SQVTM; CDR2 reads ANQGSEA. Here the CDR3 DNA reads TGCAGCGTTGATACAGGCTATGGCTACCCCTTC. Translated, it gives CSVDTGYGYPF. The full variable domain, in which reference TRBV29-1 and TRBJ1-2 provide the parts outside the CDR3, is SAVISQKPSRDICQRGTSLTIQCQVDSQVTMMFWYRQQPGQSLTLIATANQGSEATYESGFVIDKFPISRPNLTFSTLTVSNMSPEDSSIYLCSVDTGYGYPFGSGTRLTVV.

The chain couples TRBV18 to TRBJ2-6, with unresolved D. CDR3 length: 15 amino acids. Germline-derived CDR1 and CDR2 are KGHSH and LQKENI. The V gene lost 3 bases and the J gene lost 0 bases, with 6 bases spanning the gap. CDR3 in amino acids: CASSPEHSGANVLTF. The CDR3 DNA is TGTGCCAGCTCACCGGAGCACTCTGGGGCCAACGTCCTGACTTTC. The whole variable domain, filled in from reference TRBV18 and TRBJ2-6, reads NAGVMQNPRHLVRRRGQEARLRCSPMKGHSHVYWYRQLPEEGLKFMVYLQKENIIDESGMPKERFSAEFPKEGPSILRIQQVVRGDSAAYFCASSPEHSGANVLTFGAGSRLTVL.

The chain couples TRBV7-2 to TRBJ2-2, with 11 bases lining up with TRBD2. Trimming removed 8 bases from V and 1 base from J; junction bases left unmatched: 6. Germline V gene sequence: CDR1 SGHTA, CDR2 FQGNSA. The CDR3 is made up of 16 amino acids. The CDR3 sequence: CASGELAGVNTGELFF. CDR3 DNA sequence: TGTGCCAGCGGGGAACTAGCGGGGGTGAACACCGGGGAGCTGTTTTTT.

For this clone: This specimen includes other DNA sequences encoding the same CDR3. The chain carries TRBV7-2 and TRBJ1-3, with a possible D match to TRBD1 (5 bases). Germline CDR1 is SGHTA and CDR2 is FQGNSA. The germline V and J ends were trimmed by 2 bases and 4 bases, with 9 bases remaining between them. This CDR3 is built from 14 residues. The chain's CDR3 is CASSLQGGGNTIYF. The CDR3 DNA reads TGTGCCAGCAGCTTACAGGGTGGAGGAAACACCATATATTTT.

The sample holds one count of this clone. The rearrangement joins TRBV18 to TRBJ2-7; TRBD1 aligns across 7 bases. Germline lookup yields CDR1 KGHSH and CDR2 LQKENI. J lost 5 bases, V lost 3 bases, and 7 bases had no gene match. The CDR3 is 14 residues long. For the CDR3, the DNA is TGTGCCAGCTCACCGGGGACAGTTTCGGACGAGCAGTACTTC. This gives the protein CASSPGTVSDEQYF.

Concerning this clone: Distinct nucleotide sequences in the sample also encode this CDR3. The CDR3 reads CASSPQGANEKLFF. The CDR3 nucleotides read TGTGCCAGCTCACCTCAGGGGGCTAATGAAAAACTGTTTTTT. The rearrangement joins TRBV18 to TRBJ1-4, with TRBD1 matching over 7 bases. There are 14 residues in the CDR3. Germline values: CDR1 KGHSH, CDR2 LQKENI. After removal of 3 bases from V and 3 bases from J, the junction contained 1 base not matched to a gene.

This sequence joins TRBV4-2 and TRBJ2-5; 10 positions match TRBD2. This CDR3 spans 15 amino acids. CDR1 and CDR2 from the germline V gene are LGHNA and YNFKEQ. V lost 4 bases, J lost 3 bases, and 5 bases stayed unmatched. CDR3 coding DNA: TGTGCCAGCAGCCCGGGACTAGCGAATAAAGAGACCCAGTACTTC. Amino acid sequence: CASSPGLANKETQYF.

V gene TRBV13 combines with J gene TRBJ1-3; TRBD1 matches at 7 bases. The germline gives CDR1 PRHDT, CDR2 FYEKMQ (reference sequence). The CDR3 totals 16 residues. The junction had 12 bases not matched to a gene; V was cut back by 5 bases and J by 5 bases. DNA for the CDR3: TGTGCCAGCAGCATGGACAGGCAAGGGGCCAGAAACACCATATATTTT. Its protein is CASSMDRQGARNTIYF.

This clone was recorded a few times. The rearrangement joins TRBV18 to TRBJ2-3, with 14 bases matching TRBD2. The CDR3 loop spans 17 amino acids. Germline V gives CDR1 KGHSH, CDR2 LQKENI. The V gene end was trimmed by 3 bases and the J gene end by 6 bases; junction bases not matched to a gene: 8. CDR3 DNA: TGTGCCAGCTCACCGACGCTGACTAGCGGGGGGGCGGATACGCAGTATTTT. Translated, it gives CASSPTLTSGGADTQYF.

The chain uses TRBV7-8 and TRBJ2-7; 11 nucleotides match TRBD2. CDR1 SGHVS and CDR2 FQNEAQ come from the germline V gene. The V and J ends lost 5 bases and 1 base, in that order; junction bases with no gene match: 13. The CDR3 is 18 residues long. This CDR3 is CASSRDGSGGAVSYEQYF. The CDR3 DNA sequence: TGTGCCAGCAGCCGTGACGGTAGCGGGGGGGCAGTATCCTACGAGCAGTACTTC.

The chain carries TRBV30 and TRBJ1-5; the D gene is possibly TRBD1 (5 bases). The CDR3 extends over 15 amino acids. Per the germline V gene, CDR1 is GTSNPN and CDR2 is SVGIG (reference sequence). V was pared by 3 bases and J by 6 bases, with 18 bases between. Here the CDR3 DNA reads TGTGCCTGGAGCGTAAGGGGCACGTTAAGTCAGCCCCAGCATTTT. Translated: CAWSVRGTLSQPQHF.

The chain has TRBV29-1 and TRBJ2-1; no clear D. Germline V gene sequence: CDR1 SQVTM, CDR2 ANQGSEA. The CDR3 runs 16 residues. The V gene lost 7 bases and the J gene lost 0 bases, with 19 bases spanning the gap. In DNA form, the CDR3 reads TGCAGCGCCCCCAGGTATGACAAGAGCTCCTACAATGAGCAGTTCTTC. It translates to CSAPRYDKSSYNEQFF.

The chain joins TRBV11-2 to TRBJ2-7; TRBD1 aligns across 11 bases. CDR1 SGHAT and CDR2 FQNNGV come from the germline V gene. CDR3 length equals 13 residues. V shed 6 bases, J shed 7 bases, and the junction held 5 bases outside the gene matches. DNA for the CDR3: TGTGCCAGCAGTCTGGACAGGGGGCGGGAGCAGTACTTC. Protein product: CASSLDRGREQYF.

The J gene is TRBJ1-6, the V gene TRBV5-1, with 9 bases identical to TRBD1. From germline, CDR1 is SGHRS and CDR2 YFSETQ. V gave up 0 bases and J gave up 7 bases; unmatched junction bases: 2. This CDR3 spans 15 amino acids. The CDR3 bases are TGCGCCAGCAGCTTGGAAGGGACAGGGAATTCACCCCTCCACTTT. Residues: CASSLEGTGNSPLHF.

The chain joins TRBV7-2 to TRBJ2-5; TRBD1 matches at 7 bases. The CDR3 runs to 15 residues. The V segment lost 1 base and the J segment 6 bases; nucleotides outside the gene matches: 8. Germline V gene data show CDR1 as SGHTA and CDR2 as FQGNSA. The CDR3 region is CASSLGPDRAQTQYF. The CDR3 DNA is TGTGCCAGCAGCTTAGGACCCGACAGGGCACAGACCCAGTACTTC.

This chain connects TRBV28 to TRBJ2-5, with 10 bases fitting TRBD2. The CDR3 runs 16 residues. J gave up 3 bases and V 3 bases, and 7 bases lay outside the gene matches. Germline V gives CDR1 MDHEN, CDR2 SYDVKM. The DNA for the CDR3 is TGTGCCAGCAGTTTTACTAGCGGGGTACCCAAAGAGACCCAGTACTTC. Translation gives CASSFTSGVPKETQYF.

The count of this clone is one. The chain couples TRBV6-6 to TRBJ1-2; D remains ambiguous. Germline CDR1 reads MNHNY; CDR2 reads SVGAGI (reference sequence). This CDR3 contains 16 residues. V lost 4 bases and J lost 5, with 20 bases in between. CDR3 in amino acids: CASSSEGLDTSYGYTF. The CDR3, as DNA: TGTGCCAGCAGTTCCGAGGGATTAGACACGTCTTATGGCTACACCTTC.